Listed below are T cell receptor beta chains from one sample, sequenced in a study of response to subunit inactivated influenza vaccine. TCRdb passed the RT-PCR reads through MiXCR, listing each CDR3 protein once. The sample includes 590,000 or so distinct CDR3 sequences, around 15% of them seen just once. The sequencing here drew on PBMCs from blood, taken 14 to 15 days before vaccination. These receptors came from a middle-aged man who received an inactivated influenza vaccine. The CDR3 runs from the conserved cysteine through the conserved F or W. D genes are given only for firm matches. Size is stated for part of the rows, as once, few or many counts, or as a class when the clone is expanded.

abundance: -; d_gene: -; v_gene: TRBV4-2; len: 16; j_gene: TRBJ2-5; CDR3nt: TGTGCCAGCAGCCAAGCGGTAGCTCCGTTCCAAGAGACCCAGTACTTC; CDR3aa: CASSQAVAPFQETQYF
abundance: few; d_gene: TRBD2; v_gene: TRBV29-1; len: 13; j_gene: TRBJ2-3; CDR3nt: TGCAGCGGCCTAGCGGGGAACACAGATACGCAGTATTTT; CDR3aa: CSGLAGNTDTQYF
abundance: -; d_gene: -; v_gene: TRBV7-2; len: 14; j_gene: TRBJ1-5; CDR3nt: TGTGCCAGCAGCTTGGGTTCTGGGGTGCAGCCCCAGCATTTT; CDR3aa: CASSLGSGVQPQHF
abundance: -; d_gene: -; v_gene: TRBV27; len: 14; j_gene: TRBJ1-1; CDR3nt: TGTGCCAGCAGTTTGCAGGTAATGGGCACTGAAGCTTTCTTT; CDR3aa: CASSLQVMGTEAFF
abundance: -; d_gene: TRBD1; v_gene: TRBV3-1; len: 15; j_gene: TRBJ2-1; CDR3nt: TGTGCCAGCCAAAAGACAGGGGAAGGGGACAATGAGCAGTTCTTC; CDR3aa: CASQKTGEGDNEQFF
abundance: -; d_gene: TRBD1; v_gene: TRBV12-3/TRBV12-4; len: 14; j_gene: TRBJ1-5; CDR3nt: TGTGCCAGCAGGCCTAACTTGGGACAGCAGCCCCAGCATTTT; CDR3aa: CASRPNLGQQPQHF
abundance: few; d_gene: -; v_gene: TRBV7-2; len: 14; j_gene: TRBJ2-2; CDR3nt: TGTGCCAGCAGTCCCCAGGGGGGCACCGGGGAGCTGTTTTTT; CDR3aa: CASSPQGGTGELFF
abundance: -; d_gene: TRBD2; v_gene: TRBV20-1; len: 14; j_gene: TRBJ2-3; CDR3nt: TGCAGTGCTGACCGGGACTATAGCACAGATACGCAGTATTTT; CDR3aa: CSADRDYSTDTQYF
abundance: few; d_gene: TRBD1; v_gene: TRBV27; len: 14; j_gene: TRBJ2-2; CDR3nt: TGTGCCAGCAGTTTTGACAGGGTACCCGGGGAGCTGTTTTTT; CDR3aa: CASSFDRVPGELFF
abundance: few; d_gene: -; v_gene: TRBV20-1; len: 16; j_gene: TRBJ2-2; CDR3nt: TGCAGTGCTAGAGATAAGAGACTAGGGAACACCGGGGAGCTGTTTTTT; CDR3aa: CSARDKRLGNTGELFF
abundance: -; d_gene: -; v_gene: TRBV5-1; len: 15; j_gene: TRBJ2-3; CDR3nt: TGCGCCAGCAGCCTAGGGGCTAGTGGCCCAGATACGCAGTATTTT; CDR3aa: CASSLGASGPDTQYF
abundance: -; d_gene: -; v_gene: TRBV12-3/TRBV12-4; len: 15; j_gene: TRBJ2-2; CDR3nt: TGTGCCAGCAGTGATCCGGGACGGACTACCGGGGAGCTGTTTTTT; CDR3aa: CASSDPGRTTGELFF
abundance: -; d_gene: -; v_gene: TRBV20-1; len: 13; j_gene: TRBJ2-7; CDR3nt: TGCAGTGCTAGAGGTCCCAAATCCTACGAGCAGTACTTC; CDR3aa: CSARGPKSYEQYF
abundance: few; d_gene: -; v_gene: TRBV5-1; len: 13; j_gene: TRBJ2-2; CDR3nt: TGCGCCAGCAGAAGGGAGTTCACCGGGGAGCTGTTTTTT; CDR3aa: CASRREFTGELFF
abundance: -; d_gene: TRBD1; v_gene: TRBV9; len: 14; j_gene: TRBJ2-7; CDR3nt: TGTGCCAGCAGCGTGCGTCAGGGGGCGGCCGAGCAGTACTTC; CDR3aa: CASSVRQGAAEQYF
abundance: many; d_gene: -; v_gene: TRBV7-2; len: 9; j_gene: TRBJ1-3; CDR3nt: TGTGCCAGCAGCTTTTCCATATATTTT; CDR3aa: CASSFSIYF
abundance: many; d_gene: -; v_gene: TRBV30; len: 14; j_gene: TRBJ2-1; CDR3nt: TGTGCCTGGACCCCTCCAGGGGCCTTGGATGAGCAGTTCTTC; CDR3aa: CAWTPPGALDEQFF
abundance: -; d_gene: -; v_gene: TRBV7-8; len: 16; j_gene: TRBJ2-1; CDR3nt: TGTGCCAGCAGCCTCCGGAGACAGGTTTCCTACAATGAGCAGTTCTTC; CDR3aa: CASSLRRQVSYNEQFF
abundance: -; d_gene: -; v_gene: TRBV11-1; len: 14; j_gene: TRBJ1-1; CDR3nt: TGTGCCAGCAGCTTAGCGCTTGGGAGCACTGAAGCTTTCTTT; CDR3aa: CASSLALGSTEAFF
abundance: -; d_gene: -; v_gene: TRBV6-1; len: 14; j_gene: TRBJ2-2; CDR3nt: TGTGCCAGCAGTGCGAGAGACTACACCGGGGAGCTGTTTTTT; CDR3aa: CASSARDYTGELFF
abundance: -; d_gene: -; v_gene: TRBV4-3; len: 13; j_gene: TRBJ1-3; CDR3nt: TGCGCCAGCAGCCAAGAGCAGGGAAACACCATATATTTT; CDR3aa: CASSQEQGNTIYF
abundance: -; d_gene: -; v_gene: TRBV4-3; len: 15; j_gene: TRBJ2-1; CDR3nt: TGCGCCAGCAGCCAAGATCGGCCAGCCTACAATGAGCAGTTCTTC; CDR3aa: CASSQDRPAYNEQFF
abundance: few; d_gene: TRBD2; v_gene: TRBV28; len: 19; j_gene: TRBJ2-6; CDR3nt: TGTGCCAGCAGTTTACGACTAGCGAGCCCTTCGTCTGGGGCCAACGTCCTGACTTTC; CDR3aa: CASSLRLASPSSGANVLTF
abundance: few; d_gene: -; v_gene: TRBV11-1; len: 20; j_gene: TRBJ2-1; CDR3nt: TGTGCCAGCAGCATTGCCCTTGGGTGGGGCCGAATTGTCTCCTACAATGAGCAGTTCTTC; CDR3aa: CASSIALGWGRIVSYNEQFF
abundance: -; d_gene: -; v_gene: TRBV11-2; len: 15; j_gene: TRBJ2-7; CDR3nt: TGTGCCAGCAGCACACCGACCCGGAGCTCCTACGAGCAGTACTTC; CDR3aa: CASSTPTRSSYEQYF
abundance: many; d_gene: -; v_gene: TRBV9; len: 13; j_gene: TRBJ1-1; CDR3nt: TGTGCCAGCAGCTGGGGGGCGAACACTGAAGCTTTCTTT; CDR3aa: CASSWGANTEAFF
abundance: many; d_gene: -; v_gene: TRBV7-9; len: 14; j_gene: TRBJ2-5; CDR3nt: TGTGCCAGCAGCTTAGACTGGGGACAAGAGACCCAGTACTTC; CDR3aa: CASSLDWGQETQYF
abundance: -; d_gene: -; v_gene: TRBV5-1; len: 14; j_gene: TRBJ2-3; CDR3nt: TGCGCCAGCTGCTTGGGGACTAGCACAGATACGCAGTATTTT; CDR3aa: CASCLGTSTDTQYF
abundance: few; d_gene: -; v_gene: TRBV5-1; len: 13; j_gene: TRBJ2-7; CDR3nt: TGCGCCAGCAGCTTGTTTACCTCCTACGAGCAGTACTTC; CDR3aa: CASSLFTSYEQYF
abundance: few; d_gene: TRBD2; v_gene: TRBV12-5; len: 16; j_gene: TRBJ2-3; CDR3nt: TGTGCTAGTGGTTTGGTACCGGCGGGAGGTCCAGATACGCAGTATTTT; CDR3aa: CASGLVPAGGPDTQYF
abundance: many; d_gene: -; v_gene: TRBV7-2; len: 15; j_gene: TRBJ1-6; CDR3nt: TGTGCCAGCAGCTTAGCGAAGAATAGGGCCTCACCCCTCCACTTT; CDR3aa: CASSLAKNRASPLHF
abundance: -; d_gene: TRBD2; v_gene: TRBV4-2; len: 17; j_gene: TRBJ2-1; CDR3nt: TGTGCCAGCAGCCAAGATCAGGCGGGAGGGTCCGTTGGTGAGCAGTTCTTC; CDR3aa: CASSQDQAGGSVGEQFF
abundance: few; d_gene: -; v_gene: TRBV3-1; len: 14; j_gene: TRBJ1-1; CDR3nt: TGTGCCAGCAGCCAGGGAGGGTGGGGCACTGAAGCTTTCTTT; CDR3aa: CASSQGGWGTEAFF
abundance: few; d_gene: -; v_gene: TRBV9; len: 14; j_gene: TRBJ1-5; CDR3nt: TGTGCCAGCAGCGTCTCAGGGGGCAATCAGCCCCAGCATTTT; CDR3aa: CASSVSGGNQPQHF
abundance: few; d_gene: TRBD1; v_gene: TRBV28; len: 17; j_gene: TRBJ2-5; CDR3nt: TGTGCCAGCAGTTCCCCAGACAGGGGGAGACAACAAGAGACCCAGTACTTC; CDR3aa: CASSSPDRGRQQETQYF
abundance: few; d_gene: -; v_gene: TRBV29-1; len: 13; j_gene: TRBJ2-7; CDR3nt: TGCAGCGTTCAAGAGGGTCACTCGTACGAGCAGTACTTC; CDR3aa: CSVQEGHSYEQYF
abundance: -; d_gene: -; v_gene: TRBV18; len: 17; j_gene: TRBJ2-6; CDR3nt: TGTGCCAGCTCACCACGGGGAGGGGGCCATGGGGCCAACGTCCTGACTTTC; CDR3aa: CASSPRGGGHGANVLTF
abundance: -; d_gene: -; v_gene: TRBV6-1; len: 12; j_gene: TRBJ2-4; CDR3nt: TGTGCCAGCAGTGATGGGGGTAGGGTTCAGTACTTC; CDR3aa: CASSDGGRVQYF
abundance: few; d_gene: -; v_gene: TRBV28; len: 17; j_gene: TRBJ1-6; CDR3nt: TGTGCCAGCAGTTTTGGGGCAGGGTGGCTGGGAAATTCACCCCTCCACTTT; CDR3aa: CASSFGAGWLGNSPLHF
abundance: many; d_gene: TRBD2; v_gene: TRBV7-8; len: 16; j_gene: TRBJ2-1; CDR3nt: TGTGCCAGCAGCTTCCTTAGCGGGTACGGCGTCAATGAGCAGTTCTTC; CDR3aa: CASSFLSGYGVNEQFF
abundance: few; d_gene: TRBD2; v_gene: TRBV15; len: 15; j_gene: TRBJ2-7; CDR3nt: TGTGCCACCAGCAGAGACCCCGGACTAGGGTTCGAGCAGTACTTC; CDR3aa: CATSRDPGLGFEQYF
abundance: many; d_gene: -; v_gene: TRBV30; len: 13; j_gene: TRBJ1-2; CDR3nt: TGTGCCTGGTCTGGGCAGGGCGGCGGTGGCTACACCTTC; CDR3aa: CAWSGQGGGGYTF
abundance: many; d_gene: TRBD1; v_gene: TRBV11-2; len: 15; j_gene: TRBJ2-7; CDR3nt: TGTGCCAGCAGCCATATCAGGGGGCTTACCTACGAGCAGTACTTC; CDR3aa: CASSHIRGLTYEQYF
abundance: -; d_gene: TRBD1; v_gene: TRBV5-4; len: 15; j_gene: TRBJ2-5; CDR3nt: TGTGCCAGCAGCTTGGCAGGGGGCAATCTGGAGACCCAGTACTTC; CDR3aa: CASSLAGGNLETQYF
abundance: -; d_gene: TRBD2; v_gene: TRBV11-2; len: 17; j_gene: TRBJ2-1; CDR3nt: TGTGCCAGCAGCCACCGACTAGCGGGCGTGCTATACAATGAGCAGTTCTTC; CDR3aa: CASSHRLAGVLYNEQFF
abundance: few; d_gene: -; v_gene: TRBV10-3; len: 15; j_gene: TRBJ1-5; CDR3nt: TGTGCCATCAGTGATTCTGGGGGTAAGGGTCAGCCCCAGCATTTT; CDR3aa: CAISDSGGKGQPQHF
abundance: few; d_gene: -; v_gene: TRBV28; len: 16; j_gene: TRBJ2-7; CDR3nt: TGTGCCAGCACCTCTCCGGGCGGCCTCGCCTCCTACGAGCAGTACTTC; CDR3aa: CASTSPGGLASYEQYF
abundance: -; d_gene: -; v_gene: TRBV18; len: 16; j_gene: TRBJ1-3; CDR3nt: TGTGCCAGCTCACCATACCCACAGAGCTCTGGAAACACCATATATTTT; CDR3aa: CASSPYPQSSGNTIYF
abundance: many; d_gene: TRBD2; v_gene: TRBV12-3/TRBV12-4; len: 15; j_gene: TRBJ2-7; CDR3nt: TGTGCCAGCAGTTTATGGAGCGGGGGGAACTACGAGCAGTACTTC; CDR3aa: CASSLWSGGNYEQYF
abundance: -; d_gene: -; v_gene: TRBV12-3/TRBV12-4; len: 11; j_gene: TRBJ2-2; CDR3nt: TGTGCCAGCGCGGATACCGGGGAGCTGTTTTTT; CDR3aa: CASADTGELFF
abundance: -; d_gene: -; v_gene: TRBV28; len: 11; j_gene: TRBJ2-7; CDR3nt: TGTGCCAGCGGCGAGTGGGACGAGCAGTACTTC; CDR3aa: CASGEWDEQYF
abundance: few; d_gene: -; v_gene: TRBV2; len: 15; j_gene: TRBJ2-1; CDR3nt: TGTGCCACCCAAATTAGCGGACCCAGATACAATGAGCAGTTCTTC; CDR3aa: CATQISGPRYNEQFF
abundance: many; d_gene: -; v_gene: TRBV7-9; len: 14; j_gene: TRBJ2-7; CDR3nt: TGTGCCAGCAGCTCCAGAAACACCCCTCACGAGCAGTACTTC; CDR3aa: CASSSRNTPHEQYF
abundance: few; d_gene: -; v_gene: TRBV7-2; len: 14; j_gene: TRBJ1-6; CDR3nt: TGTGCCAGCAGCTTATTAAGGGGGGAATCACCCCTCCACTTT; CDR3aa: CASSLLRGESPLHF
abundance: few; d_gene: TRBD2; v_gene: TRBV6-2/TRBV6-3; len: 17; j_gene: TRBJ2-1; CDR3nt: TGTGCCAGCAGTTACCTTTTCGGACTAGCCCCCTACAATGAGCAGTTCTTC; CDR3aa: CASSYLFGLAPYNEQFF
abundance: many; d_gene: -; v_gene: TRBV6-5; len: 19; j_gene: TRBJ2-6; CDR3nt: TGTGCCAGCAGTTATATATCGTCCTCAACCCAGCCCGGGGCCAACGTCCTGACTTTC; CDR3aa: CASSYISSSTQPGANVLTF
abundance: -; d_gene: TRBD1; v_gene: TRBV20-1; len: 13; j_gene: TRBJ2-7; CDR3nt: TGCAGTGCTAGCAGTGACAGGGGATACGAGCAGTACTTC; CDR3aa: CSASSDRGYEQYF